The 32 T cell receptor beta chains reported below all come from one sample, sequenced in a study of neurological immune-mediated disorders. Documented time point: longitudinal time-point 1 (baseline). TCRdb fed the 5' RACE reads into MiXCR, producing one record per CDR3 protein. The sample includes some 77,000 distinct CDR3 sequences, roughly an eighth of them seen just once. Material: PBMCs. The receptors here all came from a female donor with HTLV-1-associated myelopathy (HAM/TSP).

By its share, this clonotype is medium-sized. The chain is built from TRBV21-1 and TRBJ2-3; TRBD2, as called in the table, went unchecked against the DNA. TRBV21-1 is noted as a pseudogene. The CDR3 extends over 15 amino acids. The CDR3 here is CASRQLAGGPDTQYF. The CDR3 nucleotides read TGTGCCAGCAGGCAACTAGCGGGGGGGCCAGATACGCAGTATTTT.

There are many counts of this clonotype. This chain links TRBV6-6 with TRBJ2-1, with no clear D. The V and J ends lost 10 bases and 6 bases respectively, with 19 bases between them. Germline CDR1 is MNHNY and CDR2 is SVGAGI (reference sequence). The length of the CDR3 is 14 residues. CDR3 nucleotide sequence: TGTGCCACCATGGATCTGGCCTACGTCAATGAGCAGTTCTTC. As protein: CATMDLAYVNEQFF.

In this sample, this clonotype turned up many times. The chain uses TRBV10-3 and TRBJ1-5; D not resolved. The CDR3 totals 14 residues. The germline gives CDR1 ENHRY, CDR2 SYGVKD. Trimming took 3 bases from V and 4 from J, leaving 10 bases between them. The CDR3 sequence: CAISDQGINQPQHF. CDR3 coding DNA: TGTGCCATCAGTGACCAAGGGATTAATCAGCCCCAGCATTTT.

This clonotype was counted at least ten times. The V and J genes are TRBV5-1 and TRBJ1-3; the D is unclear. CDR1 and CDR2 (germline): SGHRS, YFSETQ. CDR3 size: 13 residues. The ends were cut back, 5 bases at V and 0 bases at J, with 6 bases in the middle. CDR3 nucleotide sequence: TGCGCCAGCAGGGCCCTCTCTGGAAACACCATATATTTT. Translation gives CASRALSGNTIYF. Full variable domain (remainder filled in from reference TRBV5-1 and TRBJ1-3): KAGVTQTPRYLIKTRGQQVTLSCSPISGHRSVSWYQQTPGQGLQFLFEYFSETQRNKGNFPGRFSGRQFSNSRSEMNVSTLELGDSALYLCASRALSGNTIYFGEGSWLTVV.

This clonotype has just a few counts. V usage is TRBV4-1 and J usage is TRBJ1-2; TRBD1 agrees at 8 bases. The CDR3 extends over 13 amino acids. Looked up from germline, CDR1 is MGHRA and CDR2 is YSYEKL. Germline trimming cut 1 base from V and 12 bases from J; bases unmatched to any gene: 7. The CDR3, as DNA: TGCGCCAGCAGCCAAGGGGGGGACAGGATCGACACCTTC. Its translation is CASSQGGDRIDTF.

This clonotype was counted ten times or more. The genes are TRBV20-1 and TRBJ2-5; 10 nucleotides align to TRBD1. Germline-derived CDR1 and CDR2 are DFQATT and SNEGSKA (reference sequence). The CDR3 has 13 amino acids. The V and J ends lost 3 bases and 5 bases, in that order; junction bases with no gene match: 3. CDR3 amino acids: CSASDRGRETQYF. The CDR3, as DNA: TGCAGTGCTAGTGACAGGGGGCGGGAGACCCAGTACTTC.

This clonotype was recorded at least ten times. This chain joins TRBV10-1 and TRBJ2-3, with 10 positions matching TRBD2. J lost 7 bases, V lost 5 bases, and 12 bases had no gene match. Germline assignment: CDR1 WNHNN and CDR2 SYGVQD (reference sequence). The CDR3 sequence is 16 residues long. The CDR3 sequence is CASSLTSGERTNTQYF. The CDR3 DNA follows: TGCGCCAGCAGTCTCACTAGCGGGGAGCGGACAAATACGCAGTATTTT.

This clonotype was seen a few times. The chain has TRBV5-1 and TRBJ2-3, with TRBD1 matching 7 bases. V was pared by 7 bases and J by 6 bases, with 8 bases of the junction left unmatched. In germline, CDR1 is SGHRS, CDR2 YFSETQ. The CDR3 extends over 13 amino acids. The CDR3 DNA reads TGCGCCAGCTTGGAAACAGGGGCCGATACGCAGTATTTT. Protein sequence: CASLETGADTQYF.

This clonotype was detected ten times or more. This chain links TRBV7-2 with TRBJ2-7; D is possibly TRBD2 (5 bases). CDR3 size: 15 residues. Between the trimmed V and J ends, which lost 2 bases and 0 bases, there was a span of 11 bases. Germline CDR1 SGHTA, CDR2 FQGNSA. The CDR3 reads CASSLYRDVSYEQYF. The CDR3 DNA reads TGTGCCAGCAGCTTATATCGGGATGTCTCCTACGAGCAGTACTTC.

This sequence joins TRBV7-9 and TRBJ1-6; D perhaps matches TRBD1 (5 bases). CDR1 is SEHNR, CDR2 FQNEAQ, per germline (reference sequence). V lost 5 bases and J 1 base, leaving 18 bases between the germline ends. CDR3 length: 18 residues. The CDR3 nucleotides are TGTGCCAGCAGCGAGAAGGGACGGGCGAGTTCCTATAATTCACCCCTCCACTTT. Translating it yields CASSEKGRASSYNSPLHF.

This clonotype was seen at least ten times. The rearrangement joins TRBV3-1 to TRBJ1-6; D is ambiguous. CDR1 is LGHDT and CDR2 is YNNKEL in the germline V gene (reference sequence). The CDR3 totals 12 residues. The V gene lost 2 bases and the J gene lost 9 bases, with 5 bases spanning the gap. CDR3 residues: CASSQRASPLHF. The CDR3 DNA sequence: TGTGCCAGCAGCCAAAGGGCTTCACCCCTCCACTTT. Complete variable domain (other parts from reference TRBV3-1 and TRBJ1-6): DTAVSQTPKYLVTQMGNDKSIKCEQNLGHDTMYWYKQDSKKFLKIMFSYNNKELIINETVPNRFSPKSPDKAHLNLHINSLELGDSAVYFCASSQRASPLHFGNGTRLTVT.

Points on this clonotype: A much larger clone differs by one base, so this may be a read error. The CDR3 loop is CASSSRRYNSPLHF. CDR3 bases: TGTGCCAGCAGCTCCCGCCGGTATAATTCACCCCTCCACTTT. The V and J genes are TRBV12-3 or TRBV12-4 and TRBJ1-6, with D unresolved. The V end was cut by 6 bases, the J end by 4 bases, with 10 bases between. CDR3 length: 14 amino acids.

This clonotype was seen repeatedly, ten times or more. The CDR3 DNA reads TGCAGCGTTAGGGGGGGACTAGCGGGGGGACATGAGCAGTTCTTC. Encoded protein: CSVRGGLAGGHEQFF. The rearrangement links TRBV29-1 to TRBJ2-1; 15 bases are a match to TRBD2. Germline V CDR1 and CDR2: SQVTM, ANQGSEA. V lost 5 bases and J lost 8; bases outside the gene matches: 7. This CDR3 is built from 15 residues.

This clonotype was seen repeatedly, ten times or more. The CDR3 protein is CASSLEPGGQDEQFF. CDR3 sequence (DNA): TGCGCCAGCAGCTTGGAACCGGGGGGGCAAGATGAGCAGTTCTTC. The rearrangement links TRBV5-1 to TRBJ2-1; 8 bases are shared with TRBD2. The junction had 7 bases not matched to a gene; V was cut back by 0 bases and J by 8 bases. The CDR3 contains 15 residues. Germline V gives CDR1 SGHRS, CDR2 YFSETQ.

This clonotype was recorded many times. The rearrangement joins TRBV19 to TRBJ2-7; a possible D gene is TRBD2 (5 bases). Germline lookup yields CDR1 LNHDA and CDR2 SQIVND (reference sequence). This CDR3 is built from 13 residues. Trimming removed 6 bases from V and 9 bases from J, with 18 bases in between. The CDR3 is CASRGGSPVRQYF. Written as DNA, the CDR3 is TGTGCCAGTAGAGGAGGTTCCCCGGTAAGGCAGTACTTC.

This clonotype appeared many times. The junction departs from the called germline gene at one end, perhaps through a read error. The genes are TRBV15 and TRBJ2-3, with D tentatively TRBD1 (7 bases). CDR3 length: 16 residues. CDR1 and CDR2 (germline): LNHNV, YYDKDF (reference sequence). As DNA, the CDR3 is TGTGCTACCAGCAGGGGGGAGGACAGATCCACAGATACGCAGTATTTT. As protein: CATSRGEDRSTDTQYF.

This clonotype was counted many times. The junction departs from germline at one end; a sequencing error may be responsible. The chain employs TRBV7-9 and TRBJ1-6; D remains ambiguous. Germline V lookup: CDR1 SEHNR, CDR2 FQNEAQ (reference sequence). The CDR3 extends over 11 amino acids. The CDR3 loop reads CASSPWRPRCW. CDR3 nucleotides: TGTGCCAGCAGCCCTTGGCGGCCCAGGTGCTGG.

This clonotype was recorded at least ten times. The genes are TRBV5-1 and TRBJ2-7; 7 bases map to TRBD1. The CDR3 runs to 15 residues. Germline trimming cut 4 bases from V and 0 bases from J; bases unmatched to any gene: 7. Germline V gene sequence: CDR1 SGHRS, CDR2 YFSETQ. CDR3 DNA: TGCGCCAGCAGCCTCCGACAGGGCAGCTCCTACGAGCAGTACTTC. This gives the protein CASSLRQGSSYEQYF.

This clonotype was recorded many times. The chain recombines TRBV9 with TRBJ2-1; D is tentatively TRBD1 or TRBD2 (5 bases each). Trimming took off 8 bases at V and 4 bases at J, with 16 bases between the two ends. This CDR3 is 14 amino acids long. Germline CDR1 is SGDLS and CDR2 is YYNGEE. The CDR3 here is CASSDERGYNEQFF. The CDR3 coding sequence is TGTGCCAGTTCGGATGAGAGGGGTTACAATGAGCAGTTCTTC.

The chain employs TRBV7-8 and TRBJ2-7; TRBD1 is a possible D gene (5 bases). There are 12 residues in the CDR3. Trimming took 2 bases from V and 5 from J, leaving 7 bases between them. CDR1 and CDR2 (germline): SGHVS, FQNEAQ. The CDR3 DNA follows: TGTGCCAGCAGCTTAATAGGGGACGAGCAGTACTTC. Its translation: CASSLIGDEQYF.

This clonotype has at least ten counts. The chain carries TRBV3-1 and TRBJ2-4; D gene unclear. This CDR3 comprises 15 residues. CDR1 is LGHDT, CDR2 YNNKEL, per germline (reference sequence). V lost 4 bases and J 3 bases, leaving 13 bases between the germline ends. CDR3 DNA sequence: TGTGCCAGCAGCCCCCTGGGCGTCGGCAAAAACATTCAGTACTTC. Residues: CASSPLGVGKNIQYF.

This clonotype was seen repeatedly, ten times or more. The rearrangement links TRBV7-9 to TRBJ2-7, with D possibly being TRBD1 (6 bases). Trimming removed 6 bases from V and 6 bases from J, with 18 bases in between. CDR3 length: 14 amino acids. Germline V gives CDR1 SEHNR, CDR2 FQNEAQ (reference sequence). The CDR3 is CASSSDRSSSEQYF. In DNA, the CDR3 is TGTGCCAGCAGTTCCGACAGGTCTTCGTCCGAGCAGTACTTC.

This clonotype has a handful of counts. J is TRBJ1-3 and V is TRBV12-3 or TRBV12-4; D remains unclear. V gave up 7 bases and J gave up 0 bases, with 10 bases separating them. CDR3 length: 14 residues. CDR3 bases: TGTGCCAGCACCCCTTCAGGCTCTGGAAACACCATATATTTT. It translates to CASTPSGSGNTIYF.

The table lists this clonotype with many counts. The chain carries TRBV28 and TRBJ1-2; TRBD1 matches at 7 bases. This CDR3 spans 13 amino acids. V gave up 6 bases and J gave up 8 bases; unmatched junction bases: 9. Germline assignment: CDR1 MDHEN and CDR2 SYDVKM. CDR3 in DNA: TGTGCCAGCAGAAAAGACAGGGTGGCCGGCTACACCTTC. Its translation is CASRKDRVAGYTF.

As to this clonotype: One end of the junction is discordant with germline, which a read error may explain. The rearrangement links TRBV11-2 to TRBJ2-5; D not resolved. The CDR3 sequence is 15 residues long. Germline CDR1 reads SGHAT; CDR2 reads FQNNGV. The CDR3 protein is CASSLVSDLQDTQYF. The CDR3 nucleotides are TGTGCCAGCAGCTTAGTATCTGACCTCCAAGATACCCAGTACTTC.

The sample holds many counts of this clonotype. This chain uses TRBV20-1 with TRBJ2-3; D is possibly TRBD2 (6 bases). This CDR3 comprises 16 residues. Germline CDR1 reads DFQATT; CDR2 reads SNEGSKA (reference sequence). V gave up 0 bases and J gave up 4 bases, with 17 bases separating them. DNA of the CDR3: TGCAGTGCTAGAGACCCCGGGACGGGGAGGCCAGATACGCAGTATTTT. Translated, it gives CSARDPGTGRPDTQYF.

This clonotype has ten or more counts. The CDR3 region is CSVVGQTGDTQYF. In DNA form, the CDR3 reads TGCAGCGTTGTAGGCCAGACGGGAGATACGCAGTATTTT. The rearrangement uses TRBV29-1 and TRBJ2-3, with D uncertain. Trimming left V 4 bases short and J 5 bases short, with 13 bases between. The CDR3 spans 13 residues. In germline, CDR1 is SQVTM, CDR2 ANQGSEA.

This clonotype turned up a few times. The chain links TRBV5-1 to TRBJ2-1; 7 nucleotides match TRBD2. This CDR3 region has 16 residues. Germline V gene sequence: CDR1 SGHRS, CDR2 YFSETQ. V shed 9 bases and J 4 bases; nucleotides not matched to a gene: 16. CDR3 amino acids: CAISLEMGGEYNEQFF. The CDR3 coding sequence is TGCGCCATTAGCCTAGAGATGGGGGGGGAATACAATGAGCAGTTCTTC.

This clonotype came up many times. For the CDR3, the DNA is TGTGCCAGCAGCGCTCGGGGCGGGACAGGGGGTTCCTACAATGAGCAGTTCTTC. Translation: CASSARGGTGGSYNEQFF. The V gene is TRBV7-2, the J gene TRBJ2-1; 11 nucleotides agree with TRBD1. Per the germline V gene, CDR1 is SGHTA and CDR2 is FQGNSA. The CDR3 consists of 18 residues. Losses at the gene ends were 5 bases for V and 1 base for J; bases not matched to a gene: 10. Together with reference TRBV7-2 and TRBJ2-1, the CDR3 gives the full variable domain: GAGVSQSPSNKVTEKGKDVELRCDPISGHTALYWYRQSLGQGLEFLIYFQGNSAPDKSGLPSDRFSAERTGGSVSTLTIQRTQQEDSAVYLCASSARGGTGGSYNEQFFGPGTRLTVL.

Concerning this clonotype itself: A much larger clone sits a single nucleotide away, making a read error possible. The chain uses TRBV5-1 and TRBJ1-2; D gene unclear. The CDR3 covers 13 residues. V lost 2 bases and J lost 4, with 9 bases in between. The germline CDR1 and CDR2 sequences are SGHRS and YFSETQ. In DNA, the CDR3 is TGCGCCAGCAGCTTAGAAGAATTCTATGGCTACACCTTC. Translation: CASSLEEFYGYTF.

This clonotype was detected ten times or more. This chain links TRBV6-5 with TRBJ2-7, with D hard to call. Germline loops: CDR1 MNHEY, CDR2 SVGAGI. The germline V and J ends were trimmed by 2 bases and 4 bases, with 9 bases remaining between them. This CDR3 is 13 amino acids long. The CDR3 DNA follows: TGTGCCAGCAGTTACGGTCGGGTATACGAGCAGTACTTC. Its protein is CASSYGRVYEQYF.

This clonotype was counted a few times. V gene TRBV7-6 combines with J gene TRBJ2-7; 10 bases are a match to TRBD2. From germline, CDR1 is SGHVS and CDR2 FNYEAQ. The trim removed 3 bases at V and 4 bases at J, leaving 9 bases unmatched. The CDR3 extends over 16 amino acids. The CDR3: CASSFGHSGGPYEQYF. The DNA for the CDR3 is TGTGCCAGCAGCTTCGGACATAGCGGGGGGCCATACGAGCAGTACTTC.